The 15 T cell receptor beta chains presented below share a single source sample, sequenced in a study of CD8 T cells in Susac syndrome. When the RNA was reverse transcribed, random hexamers were used with an input of roughly 0.5 to 1 ug. A single record per CDR3 protein comes from TCRdb applying MiXCR to the immunoSEQ multiplex PCR reads. The data hold 150,000 to 200,000 distinct CDR3 sequences, with roughly 94% observed a single time. The sample comprised CD4+ T cells from PBMCs. These receptors were collected from a human donor with Susac syndrome.

V usage is TRBV12-3 or TRBV12-4 and J usage is TRBJ1-2; no clear D. The V end was cut by 5 bases, the J end by 4 bases, with 11 bases between. The CDR3 totals 13 residues. CDR3 in amino acids: CASSPPGVYGYTF. In nucleotides, the CDR3 is TGTGCCAGCAGTCCTCCAGGAGTCTATGGCTACACCTTC.

V usage is TRBV7-2 and J usage is TRBJ1-2, with D possibly matching TRBD1 (5 bases). Germline-derived CDR1 and CDR2 are SGHTA and FQGNSA. V was clipped by 5 bases and J by 8 bases, with 15 bases between them. This CDR3 is 13 amino acids long. The CDR3 spells CASSANRNSGYTF. The CDR3 nucleotides read TGTGCCAGCAGCGCGAACAGGAACTCAGGCTACACCTTC.

The gene calls are TRBV25-1 and TRBJ2-5; D might be TRBD1 (5 bases). The V and J ends lost 6 bases and 3 bases respectively, with 11 bases between them. Germline-derived CDR1 and CDR2 are MGHDK and SYGVNS. This CDR3 is 13 amino acids long. The CDR3 region has the DNA TGTGCCAGCAGCAGGGAATCCGAAGAGACCCAGTACTTC. Amino acids: CASSRESEETQYF.

This chain links TRBV5-1 with TRBJ2-3; TRBD2 agrees at 14 bases. CDR1 and CDR2 (germline): SGHRS, YFSETQ. The CDR3 is 18 amino acids. V lost 2 bases and J lost 1; bases outside the gene matches: 6. Written as DNA, the CDR3 is TGCGCCAGCAGCTTAGGACTAGCGGGGGGCCCCGGCACAGATACGCAGTATTTT. It specifies CASSLGLAGGPGTDTQYF.

The chain is built from TRBV25-1 and TRBJ2-3; 12 bases are shared with TRBD2. The CDR3 spans 18 residues. CDR1 is MGHDK, CDR2 SYGVNS, per germline. J was trimmed by 2 bases and V by 3 bases; bases with no gene match: 9. The CDR3, as DNA: TGTGCCAGCAGTGACACGTGGACTAGCGGGGTCCACACAGATACGCAGTATTTT. It encodes CASSDTWTSGVHTDTQYF.

V usage is TRBV14 and J usage is TRBJ1-2; D gene unclear. The CDR3 loop spans 17 amino acids. Germline values: CDR1 SGHDN, CDR2 FVKESK. V shed 2 bases and J shed 0 bases, with 16 bases lying between them. The CDR3 DNA reads as TGTGCCAGCAGCCAAAGGGTACCTCTAACGGCTAACTATGGCTACACCTTC. It codes for CASSQRVPLTANYGYTF.

The genes are TRBV6-1 and TRBJ1-1, with a tentative D call TRBD1 (5 bases). V lost 6 bases and J lost 5, with 16 bases in between. The germline V gene has CDR1 MNHNS and CDR2 SASEGT. The CDR3 is 14 residues long. CDR3 DNA: TGTGCCAGCAGGAGCTACTACGGGGGAACTGAAGCTTTCTTT. This codes for CASRSYYGGTEAFF.

The sample holds one count of this clonotype. This chain connects TRBV6-5 to TRBJ1-2; TRBD1 is a possible D gene (5 bases). This CDR3 spans 14 amino acids. V lost 6 bases and J lost 5, with 16 bases in between. Germline V gives CDR1 MNHEY, CDR2 SVGAGI. The CDR3 sequence is CASSDGTDLYGYTF. The CDR3 DNA reads as TGTGCCAGCAGCGACGGGACCGATCTTTATGGCTACACCTTC.

The chain couples TRBV5-1 to TRBJ1-1, with D hard to call. Trimming left V 0 bases short and J 4 bases short, with 7 bases between. Germline loops: CDR1 SGHRS, CDR2 YFSETQ. The CDR3 loop spans 13 amino acids. This chain's CDR3 is CASSLAGFTEAFF. In DNA, the CDR3 is TGCGCCAGCAGCTTGGCCGGGTTCACTGAAGCTTTCTTT.

The chain combines TRBV24-1 with TRBJ2-7; 8 nucleotides line up with TRBD1. CDR3 size: 12 residues. With 3 bases clipped from V and 6 bases from J, the junction kept 0 bases outside the gene matches. CDR1 is KGHDR, CDR2 SFDVKD, per germline. For the CDR3, the DNA is TGTGCCACCAGTGATGACAGGGGCGAGCAGTACTTC. It codes for CATSDDRGEQYF.

The chain carries TRBV6-2 or TRBV6-3 and TRBJ2-7; D is unclear. CDR1 is MNHEY and CDR2 is SVGEGT in the germline V gene. V lost 4 bases and J lost 1, with 11 bases in between. This CDR3 region has 14 residues. CDR3 coding DNA: TGTGCCAGCAGTTTACCGGGCCCTTCCTACGAGCAGTACTTC. Encoded protein: CASSLPGPSYEQYF.

The J gene is TRBJ2-7, the V gene TRBV7-2; D is possibly TRBD2 (5 bases). The germline V gene has CDR1 SGHTA and CDR2 FQGNSA. V was clipped by 4 bases and J by 4 bases, with 11 bases between them. The CDR3 is 13 amino acids. In DNA, the CDR3 is TGTGCCAGCAGCTCGGACGGGAATTACGAGCAGTACTTC. As protein: CASSSDGNYEQYF.

CDR3: CASRRLNTEAFF. As DNA, the CDR3 is TGTGCCAGCAGGAGGCTGAACACTGAAGCTTTCTTT. The rearrangement joins TRBV27 to TRBJ1-1; D remains ambiguous. The germline V gene encodes CDR1 MNHEY and CDR2 SMNVEV (reference sequence). Between the trimmed V and J ends, which lost 6 bases and 0 bases, there was a span of 5 bases. This CDR3 has 12 residues.

The V and J genes are TRBV23-1 and TRBJ2-6, with D possibly TRBD1 on 5 matching bases. TRBV23-1 is marked as an open reading frame, function uncertain. The CDR3 has 15 amino acids. V was shortened by 6 bases and J by 3 bases, with 12 bases between the two germline ends. Written as DNA, the CDR3 is TGCGCCAGCAGCGGTCTAAGGGGTGGGGCCAACGTCCTGACTTTC. Translating it yields CASSGLRGGANVLTF.

This chain links TRBV20-1 with TRBJ2-5; 8 nucleotides agree with TRBD2. J gave up 3 bases and V 1 base, and 7 bases lay outside the gene matches. The V gene's germline CDR1 is DFQATT and CDR2 SNEGSKA (reference sequence). The CDR3 totals 15 residues. CDR3 DNA: TGCAGTGCTAGAGGCCGAGCGGGGGCGGAAGAGACCCAGTACTTC. Protein: CSARGRAGAEETQYF.